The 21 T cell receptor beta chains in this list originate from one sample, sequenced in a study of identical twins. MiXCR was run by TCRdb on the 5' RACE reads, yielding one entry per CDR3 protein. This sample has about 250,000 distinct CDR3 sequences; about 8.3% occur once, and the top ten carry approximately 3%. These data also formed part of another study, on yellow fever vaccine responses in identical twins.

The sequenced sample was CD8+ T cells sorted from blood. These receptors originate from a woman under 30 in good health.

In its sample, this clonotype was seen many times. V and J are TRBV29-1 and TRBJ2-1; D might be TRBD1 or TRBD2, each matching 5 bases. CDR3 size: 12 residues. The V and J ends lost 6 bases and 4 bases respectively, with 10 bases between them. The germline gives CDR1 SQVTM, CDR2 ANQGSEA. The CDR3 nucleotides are TGCAGCGTCGGGACGGATTACAATGAGCAGTTCTTC. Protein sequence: CSVGTDYNEQFF.

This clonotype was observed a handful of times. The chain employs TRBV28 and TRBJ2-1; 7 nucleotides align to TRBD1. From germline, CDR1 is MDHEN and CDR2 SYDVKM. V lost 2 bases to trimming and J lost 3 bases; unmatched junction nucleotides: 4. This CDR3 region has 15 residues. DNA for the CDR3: TGTGCCAGCAGTTTAAAGGCAGGGGGCTACAATGAGCAGTTCTTC. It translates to CASSLKAGGYNEQFF.

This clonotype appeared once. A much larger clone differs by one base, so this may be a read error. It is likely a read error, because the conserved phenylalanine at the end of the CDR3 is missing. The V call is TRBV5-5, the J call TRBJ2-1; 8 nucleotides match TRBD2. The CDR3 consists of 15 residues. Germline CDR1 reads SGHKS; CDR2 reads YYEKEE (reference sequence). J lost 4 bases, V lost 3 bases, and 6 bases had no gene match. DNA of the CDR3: TGTGCCAGCAGCTGGGGACTAGGAGAATACAATGAGCAGTTCTTA. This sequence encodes CASSWGLGEYNEQFL.

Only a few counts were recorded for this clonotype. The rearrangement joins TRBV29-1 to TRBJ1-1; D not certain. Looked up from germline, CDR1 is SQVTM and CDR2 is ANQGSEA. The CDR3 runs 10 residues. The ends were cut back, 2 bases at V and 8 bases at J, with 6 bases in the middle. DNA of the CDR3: TGCAGCGTTGAATCCCTAGAAGCTTTCTTT. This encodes CSVESLEAFF.

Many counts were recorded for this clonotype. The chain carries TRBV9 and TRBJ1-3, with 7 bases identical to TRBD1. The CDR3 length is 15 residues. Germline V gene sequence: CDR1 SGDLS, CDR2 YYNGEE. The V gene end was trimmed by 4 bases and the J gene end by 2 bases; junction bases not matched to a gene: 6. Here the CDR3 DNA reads TGTGCCAGCAGCACCTGGACAGGCGCTGGAAACACCATATATTTT. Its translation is CASSTWTGAGNTIYF.

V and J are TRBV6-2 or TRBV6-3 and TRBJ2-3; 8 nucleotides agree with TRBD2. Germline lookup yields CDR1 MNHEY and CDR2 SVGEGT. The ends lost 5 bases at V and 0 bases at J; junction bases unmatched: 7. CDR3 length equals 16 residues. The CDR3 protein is CASSRGASGSTDTQYF. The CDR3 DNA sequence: TGTGCCAGCAGTCGGGGGGCTAGCGGGAGCACAGATACGCAGTATTTT.

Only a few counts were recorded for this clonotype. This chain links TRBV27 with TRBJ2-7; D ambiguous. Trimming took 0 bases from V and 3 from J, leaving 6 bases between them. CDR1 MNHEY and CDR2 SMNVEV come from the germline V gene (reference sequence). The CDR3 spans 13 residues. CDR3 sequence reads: CASSLSGHYEQYF. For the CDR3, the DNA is TGTGCCAGCAGTTTATCGGGTCACTACGAGCAGTACTTC.

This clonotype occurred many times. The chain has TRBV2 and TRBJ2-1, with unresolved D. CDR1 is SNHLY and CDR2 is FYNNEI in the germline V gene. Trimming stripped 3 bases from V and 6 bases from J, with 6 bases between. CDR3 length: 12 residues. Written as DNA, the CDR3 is TGTGCCAGCAGTGATTGGGGCAATGAGCAGTTCTTC. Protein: CASSDWGNEQFF.

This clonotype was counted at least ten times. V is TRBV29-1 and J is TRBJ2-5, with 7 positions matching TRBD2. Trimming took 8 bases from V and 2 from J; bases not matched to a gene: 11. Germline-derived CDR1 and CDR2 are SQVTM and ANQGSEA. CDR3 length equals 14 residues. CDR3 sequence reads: CSRRGLLEQETQYF. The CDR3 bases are TGCAGCCGAAGGGGACTACTAGAACAAGAGACCCAGTACTTC.

In DNA, the CDR3 is TGTGCCAGCAGTTTAGATGTGCTGGGAGAAACCCCCACTTACAATGAGCAGTTCTTC. Encoded protein: CASSLDVLGETPTYNEQFF. The chain recombines TRBV27 with TRBJ2-1, with TRBD2 as a possible D gene (5 bases). V lost 2 bases, J lost 4 bases, and 24 bases lay in between. The germline V gene encodes CDR1 MNHEY and CDR2 SMNVEV (reference sequence). The CDR3 loop spans 19 amino acids.

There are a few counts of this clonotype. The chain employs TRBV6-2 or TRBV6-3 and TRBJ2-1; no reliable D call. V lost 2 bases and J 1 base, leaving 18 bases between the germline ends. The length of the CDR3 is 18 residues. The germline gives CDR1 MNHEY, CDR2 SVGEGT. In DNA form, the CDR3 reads TGTGCCAGCAGTTACACCCTGGACCGGATGGGGTCCTACAATGAGCAGTTCTTC. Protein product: CASSYTLDRMGSYNEQFF.

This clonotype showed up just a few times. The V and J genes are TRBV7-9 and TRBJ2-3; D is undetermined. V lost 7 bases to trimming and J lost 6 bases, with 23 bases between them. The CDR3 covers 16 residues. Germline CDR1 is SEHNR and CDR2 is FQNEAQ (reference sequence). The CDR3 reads CASNPTRAPGRDTQYF. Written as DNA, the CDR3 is TGTGCCAGCAACCCTACTCGGGCTCCCGGTCGCGATACGCAGTATTTT.

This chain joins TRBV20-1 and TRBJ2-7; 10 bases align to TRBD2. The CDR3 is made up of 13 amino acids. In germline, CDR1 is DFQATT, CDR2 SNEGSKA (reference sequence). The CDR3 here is CTLRTSGSYEQYF. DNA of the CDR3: TGCACCCTAAGGACTAGCGGAAGCTACGAGCAGTACTTC.

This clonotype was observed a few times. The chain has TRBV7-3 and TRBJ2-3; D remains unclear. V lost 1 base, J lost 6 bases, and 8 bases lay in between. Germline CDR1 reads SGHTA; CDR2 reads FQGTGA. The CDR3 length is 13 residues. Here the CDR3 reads CASSLIAEDTQYF. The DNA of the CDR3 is TGTGCCAGCAGCTTAATTGCGGAGGATACGCAGTATTTT.

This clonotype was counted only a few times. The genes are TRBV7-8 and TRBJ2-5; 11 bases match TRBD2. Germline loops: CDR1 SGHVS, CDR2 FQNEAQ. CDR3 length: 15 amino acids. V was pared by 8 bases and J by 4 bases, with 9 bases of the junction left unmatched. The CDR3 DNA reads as TGTGCCAGCGCTCCGACTAGCGGGAACGGAGAGACCCAGTACTTC. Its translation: CASAPTSGNGETQYF.

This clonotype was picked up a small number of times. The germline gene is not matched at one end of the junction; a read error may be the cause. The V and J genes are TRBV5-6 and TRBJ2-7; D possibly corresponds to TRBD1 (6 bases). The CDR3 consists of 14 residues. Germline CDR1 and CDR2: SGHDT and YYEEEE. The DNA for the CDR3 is TGTGCCAGCAGCTACTATTCCGGGACACCCGTTTTGGACTTC. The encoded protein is CASSYYSGTPVLDF.

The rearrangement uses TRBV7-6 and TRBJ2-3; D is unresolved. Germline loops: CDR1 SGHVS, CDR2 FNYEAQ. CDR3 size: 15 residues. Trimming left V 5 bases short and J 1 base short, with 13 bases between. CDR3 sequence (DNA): TGTGCCAGCAGCGCTAGGTCCCTGGGCACAGATACGCAGTATTTT. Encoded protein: CASSARSLGTDTQYF.

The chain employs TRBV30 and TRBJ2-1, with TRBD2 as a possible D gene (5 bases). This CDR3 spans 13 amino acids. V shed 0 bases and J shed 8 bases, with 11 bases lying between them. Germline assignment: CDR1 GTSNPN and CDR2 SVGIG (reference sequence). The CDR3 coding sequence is TGTGCCTGGAGTGTAGGAGGTTTGGATGAGCAGTTCTTC. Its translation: CAWSVGGLDEQFF.

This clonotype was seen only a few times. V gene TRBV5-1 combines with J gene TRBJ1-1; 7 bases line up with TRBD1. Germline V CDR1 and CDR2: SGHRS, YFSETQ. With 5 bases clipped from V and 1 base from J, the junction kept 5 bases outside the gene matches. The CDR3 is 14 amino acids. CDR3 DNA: TGCGCCAGCAGGTCCCGGACAGGGAACACTGAAGCTTTCTTT. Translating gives CASRSRTGNTEAFF.

The CDR3 DNA is TGTGCCAGCAGTTCAACCCCTAACTCCTACGAGCAGTACTTC. Translation: CASSSTPNSYEQYF. The chain links TRBV6-5 to TRBJ2-7; no definite D call. From germline, CDR1 is MNHEY and CDR2 SVGAGI. Trimming left V 4 bases short and J 0 bases short, with 10 bases between. The CDR3 contains 14 residues.

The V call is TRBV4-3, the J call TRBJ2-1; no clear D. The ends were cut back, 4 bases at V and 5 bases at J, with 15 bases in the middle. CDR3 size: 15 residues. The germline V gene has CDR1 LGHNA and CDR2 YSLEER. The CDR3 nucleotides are TGCGCCAGCAGCCTCACACGAGCCCCTAACAATGAGCAGTTCTTC. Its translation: CASSLTRAPNNEQFF.